This TCR beta chain was recovered during a study of blood T cell repertoires in COVID-19. Assay: immunoSEQ multiplex PCR; the TCRdb copy retains only in-frame clones and omits some. The repertoire consists of some 25,000 clones, with 65% to 85% occurring once and the leading ten covering around 55%. The V gene end was trimmed by 4 bases and the J gene end by 4 bases; junction bases not matched to a gene: 3. CDR3 length: 13 amino acids. V gene TRBV12-3 or TRBV12-4 combines with J gene TRBJ2-5; the match to TRBD2 covers 7 bases. This TCR was sampled from a man between 45 and 60 years old with active or convalescent COVID-19. Sequencing was carried out using peripheral blood. DNA of the CDR3: TGTGCCAGCAGTTCGGGACTACTAGAGACCCAGTACTTC. Its translation is CASSSGLLETQYF.